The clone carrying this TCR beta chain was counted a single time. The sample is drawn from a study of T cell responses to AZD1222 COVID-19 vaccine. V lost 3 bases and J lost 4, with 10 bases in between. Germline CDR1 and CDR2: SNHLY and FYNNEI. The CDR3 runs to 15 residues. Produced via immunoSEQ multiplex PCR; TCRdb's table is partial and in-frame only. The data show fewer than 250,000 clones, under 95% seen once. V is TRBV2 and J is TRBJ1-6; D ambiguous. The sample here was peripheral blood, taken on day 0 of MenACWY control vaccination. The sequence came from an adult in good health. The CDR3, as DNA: TGTGCCAGCAGTGATACCTTGTCATATAATTCACCCCTCCACTTT. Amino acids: CASSDTLSYNSPLHF.